The clone carrying this T cell receptor beta chain was observed at least ten times. The entry originates in a study of T cells in Graves' hyperthyroidism and ophthalmopathy. The source material, RNA transcripts, was used to amplify TCR beta CDR3 regions. The primer set for the first-round RT-PCR of the TCR CDR3 was HTBI. TCRdb recomputed calls from the multiplex PCR reads with MiXCR, one row per CDR3 protein. Here the sample spans hundreds of thousands of distinct CDR3 sequences, over 35% being singletons. Uncontrolled infection, other autoimmune disease, pregnancy and lactation each barred patients from inclusion. Source material: blood. The sequence was collected from a man aged 18-30 years with Graves' hyperthyroidism.

CDR3 in amino acids: CSANRGFGSNQPQHF. The CDR3 DNA follows: TGCAGTGCGAACAGGGGATTTGGTAGCAATCAGCCCCAGCATTTT. The chain employs TRBV20-1 and TRBJ1-5; the match to TRBD1 covers 7 bases. The CDR3 sequence is 15 residues long. J gave up 0 bases and V 6 bases, and 8 bases lay outside the gene matches. Germline V gives CDR1 DFQATT, CDR2 SNEGSKA (reference sequence).